This T cell receptor (beta chain) was recorded in a study of T cells in Graves' hyperthyroidism and ophthalmopathy. Study in general: Peripheral blood was collected at initial diagnosis, before any treatment. Study findings and constraints: Classification by a 13 V-J model distinguished ophthalmopathy from stable hyperthyroidism.

Notes on this clonotype: Its antigen is not known.

There were TCR beta CDR3 regions amplified from RNA transcripts. When the TCR CDR3 underwent first-round RT-PCR, the HTBI primer set was used. TCRdb passed the multiplex PCR reads through MiXCR, listing each CDR3 protein once. Found here are some 500,000 distinct CDR3 sequences, 13% to 15% of them singletons; the top ten hold less than 20%. The CDR3 has 18 residues. The V and J ends lost 0 bases and 1 base, in that order; junction bases with no gene match: 9. The germline gives CDR1 SGDLS, CDR2 YYNGEE. Newly diagnosed hyperthyroidism, duration under 2 months, in patients aged 18 to 65. This TCR was recovered from a woman aged 18-30 years with Graves' hyperthyroidism. The source material was blood. The chain couples TRBV9 to TRBJ2-2; the match to TRBD2 covers 7 bases. The CDR3 reads CASSVGPSGGRNTGELFF. As DNA, the CDR3 is TGTGCCAGCAGCGTAGGGCCCTCAGGCGGGAGGAACACCGGGGAGCTGTTTTTT.